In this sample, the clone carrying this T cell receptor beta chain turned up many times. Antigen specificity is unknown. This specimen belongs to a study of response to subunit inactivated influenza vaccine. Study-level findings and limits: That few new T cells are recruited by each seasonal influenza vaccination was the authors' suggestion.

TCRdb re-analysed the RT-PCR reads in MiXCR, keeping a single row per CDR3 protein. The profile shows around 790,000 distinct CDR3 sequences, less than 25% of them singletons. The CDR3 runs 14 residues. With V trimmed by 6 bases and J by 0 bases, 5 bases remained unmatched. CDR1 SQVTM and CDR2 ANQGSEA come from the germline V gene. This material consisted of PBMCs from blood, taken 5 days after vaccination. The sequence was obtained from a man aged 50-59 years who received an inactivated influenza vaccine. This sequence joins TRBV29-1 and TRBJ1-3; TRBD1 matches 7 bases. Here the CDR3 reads CSVTRDSSGNTIYF. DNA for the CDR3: TGCAGCGTGACCAGGGACAGCTCTGGAAACACCATATATTTT.